Below, 5 T cell receptor beta chains from the same sample are listed, as sequenced in a study of response to subunit inactivated influenza vaccine. TCRdb itself ran the RT-PCR reads through MiXCR, one entry per CDR3 protein. The table lists some 600,000 distinct CDR3 sequences, roughly 15% of them singletons. The material sequenced was PBMCs from blood, taken 14 days before vaccination. The source is a man over 45 who received an inactivated influenza vaccine.

This clonotype was observed a few times. The chain links TRBV7-8 to TRBJ1-1; 8 positions match TRBD1. The germline V gene has CDR1 SGHVS and CDR2 FQNEAQ. V dropped 5 bases and J dropped 4; count of bases not matched to a gene: 6. The length of the CDR3 is 14 residues. In DNA, the CDR3 is TGTGCCAGCAGCACGCAGGGGGCAGTCACTGAAGCTTTCTTT. Amino acid sequence: CASSTQGAVTEAFF.

Remarks on this clonotype: This could be a read error, since a much larger clone is one nucleotide away. The DNA is omitted, as the CDR3 cannot be located on it reliably, and the CDR3 follows TCRdb's listing. The chain combines TRBV10-3 with TRBJ2-7; the table gives TRBD1 as D, unverified against the DNA. The CDR3 contains 16 residues when both ends are counted. CDR1 and CDR2 (germline): ENHRY, SYGVKD. The CDR3 here is CAISESVGTGAYEKYF.

CDR3 loop: CASSTVGFSNSPLHF. DNA of the CDR3: TGTGCCAGTAGTACGGTAGGGTTCTCAAATTCACCCCTCCACTTT. The rearrangement joins TRBV19 to TRBJ1-6; unclear D gene. Trimming pared 4 bases from V and 7 bases from J, leaving 14 bases between. This CDR3 has 15 residues. CDR1 LNHDA and CDR2 SQIVND come from the germline V gene (reference sequence).

The gene calls are TRBV18 and TRBJ2-3; the match to TRBD1 covers 10 bases. In germline, CDR1 is KGHSH, CDR2 LQKENI. This CDR3 contains 16 residues. V was clipped by 3 bases and J by 4 bases; unmatched bases: 7. The CDR3, as DNA: TGTGCCAGCTCACCGTACGGGACAGGGGAGGCAGATACGCAGTATTTT. Encoded protein: CASSPYGTGEADTQYF.

Only a few counts were recorded for this clonotype. The rearrangement uses TRBV24-1 and TRBJ2-2, with 12 bases matching TRBD2. This CDR3 has 21 residues. CDR1 and CDR2 (germline): KGHDR, SFDVKD. Unmatched junction bases numbered 17, after V lost 7 bases and J lost 0 bases. CDR3 sequence: CATSVTMGTSGSRSNTGELFF. The CDR3, as DNA: TGTGCCACCAGCGTTACAATGGGGACTAGCGGGTCCCGATCGAACACCGGGGAGCTGTTTTTT.